This entry describes one TCR beta chain. A few counts support this clonotype. The antigen it binds to is not known. Base qualities are not at hand, and no much larger clone is one base apart. Ficoll-Paque density gradient centrifugation was the method used to isolate PBMCs. The sample comes from a study of T-cell memory formation after mild COVID-19 (dated by TCRdb to the early 2020s). In terms of the full investigation: Most TCR sequence clusters were specific to one of the two donors. Longitudinal TCRalpha and TCRbeta repertoire sequencing tracked T-cell clones expanding and contracting after mild COVID-19 in two donors. Two young, previously healthy adult volunteers made up the cohort, one male and one female.

For CDR1 and CDR2, the germline V gene (reference sequence) lists LGHDT and YNNKEL. Reading from cysteine to phenylalanine, the CDR3 counts 15 amino acids. Only the CDR3 DNA is retained, 45 bases long and in frame from the first base. V drops 3 bases and J drops 1 base, leaving 12 bases in between. The data were produced on an Illumina NovaSeq 6000. cDNA libraries for TCRalpha and TCRbeta were prepared by 5'RACE using constant-segment primers, with sample barcodes and unique molecular identifiers added. RNA was extracted from every sample with Trizol reagent. Library amplification was performed in two PCR steps, and a second sample barcode and Illumina TruSeq adapters were introduced in the second step. The libraries were sequenced on an Illumina NovaSeq using 2 x 150 bp paired-end reads. As for how the authors treated the data: The reads were demultiplexed and collapsed into UMI-guided consensus sequences using migec v1.2.7. Using mixcr v2.1.11, UMI consensuses were aligned to TRA and TRB V and J templates and then assembled into clonotypes. Expanded or contracted clonotypes were those called significant by both edgeR and NoisET, with noise models trained on biological replicates. For edgeR calls, a false discovery rate-adjusted p below 0.01 and a log2 fold-change threshold of 1 were applied. PCA with hierarchical clustering of max-normalized trajectories of the 1000 most abundant clonotypes was used as exploratory dynamics analysis. Separately sequenced CD4+ and CD8+ repertoires were used to assign a CD4 or CD8 phenotype to each responding clone. Using fastp at Q25 and MiXCR, TCRdb reprocessed the public reads and kept productive beta chains. Each entry merges the rows of one CDR3 protein and shows their most common DNA and genes. None of the V and J calls come from the authors' own analysis; TCRdb made them. For this sample the table gives some 190,000 distinct CDR3 sequences, of which 15% to 20% were detected only once. The ten largest clones add up to 2.4% of the sample.

Overall study results and their limits: Only two mild cases were covered by the study, and larger cohorts that include severe cases with pre-infection samples were considered necessary. Contracting CD4+ clones turned up mainly in the CM and EM memory subsets, whereas EMRA was where CD8+ clones were enriched. From day 15 to 85, contracting clones showed balanced CD4/CD8 phenotypes, whereas a second wave of clones that expanded from day 15 to 37 leaned towards CD4+. SARS-CoV-2 specificity was not confirmed for the second-wave clones peaking on day 37. Some responding clones were detected in pre-infection memory, suggesting pre-existing cross-reactive memory T cells joined the SARS-CoV-2 response.

The chain is encoded by TRBV3-1 joined to TRBJ1-2; TRBD1 is possibly the D segment (6 matching bases). The TCR sequence derives from an adult woman who had mild COVID-19 (a few samples of this study predate the infection). The sample titles of this study are shuffled in the database, so cell type and time point are left out; the donor was told from shared clones. The specimen was PBMCs or a T cell subset sorted from them (not recorded which). The CDR3 protein sequence reads: CASSQGGAVNYGYTF. The base sequence is TGTGCCAGCAGCCAGGGGGGGGCGGTTAACTATGGCTACACCTTC.